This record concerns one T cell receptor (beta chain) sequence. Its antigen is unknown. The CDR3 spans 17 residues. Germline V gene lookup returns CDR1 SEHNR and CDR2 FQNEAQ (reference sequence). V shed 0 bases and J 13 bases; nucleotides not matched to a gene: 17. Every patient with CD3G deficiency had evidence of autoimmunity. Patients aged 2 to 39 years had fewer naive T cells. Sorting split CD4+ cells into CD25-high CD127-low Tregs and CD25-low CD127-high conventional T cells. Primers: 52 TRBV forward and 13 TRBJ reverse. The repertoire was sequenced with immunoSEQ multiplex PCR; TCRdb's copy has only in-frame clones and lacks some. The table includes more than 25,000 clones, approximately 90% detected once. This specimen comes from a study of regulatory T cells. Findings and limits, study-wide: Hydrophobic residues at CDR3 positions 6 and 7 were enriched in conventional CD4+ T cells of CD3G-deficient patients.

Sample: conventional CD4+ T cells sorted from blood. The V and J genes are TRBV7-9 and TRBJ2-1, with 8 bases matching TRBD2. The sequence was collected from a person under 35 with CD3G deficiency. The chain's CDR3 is CASSLASGVSGTNPQFF. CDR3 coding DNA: TGTGCCAGCAGCTTAGCCTCGGGGGTTAGCGGGACTAACCCTCAGTTCTTC.